This T cell receptor beta chain was retrieved from a study of OX40 agonist ivuxolimab in advanced cancers. Study-wide context: People in dose escalation had one of these cancers: hepatocellular carcinoma, melanoma, renal cell or head and neck cancer.

TCRdb's table, derived via immunoSEQ multiplex PCR, lists solely in-frame clones and lacks some. The sample records around 60,000 clones, 87% being singletons. V was pared by 4 bases and J by 7 bases, with 17 bases between. The CDR3 covers 15 residues. The germline V gene has CDR1 SEHNR and CDR2 FQNEAQ (reference sequence). The TCR comes from an adult with an advanced solid tumor such as melanoma, head and neck, liver or kidney cancer. The source material was CD4+ or CD8+ T cells sorted from blood, sampled in a trial of the OX40 agonist ivuxolimab. The V and J genes are TRBV7-9 and TRBJ2-1, with D possibly called TRBD1 or TRBD2 (5 bases each). CDR3 sequence (DNA): TGTGCCAGCAGCTACCGTATTGGGGGTGAGAATGAGCAGTTCTTC. Protein product: CASSYRIGGENEQFF.